Listed here are 15 T cell receptor beta chains from one sample, sequenced in a study of regulatory T cells in long-lasting Graves disease (dated by TCRdb to the early 2020s). Library prep was done by multiplex PCR. Sequencing relied on an Illumina HiSeq 4000. CDR3 regions were amplified by Arm-PCR with iRepertoire HTBI primers to construct TCR beta libraries. In-frame beta chains were kept once TCRdb had trimmed the public reads at Q25 with fastp and called clones with MiXCR. Each record represents a unique CDR3 protein, reported with the most common genes and DNA among its rows. This sample is represented by 250,000 or so distinct CDR3 sequences; about 20% of them were singletons. The ten largest clones add up to less than 15% of the sample. What this sample's time point label stands for: newly diagnosed GD, antithyroid drugs for less than 3 months. For both TCR sequencing and RNA sequencing, RNA was extracted from PBMCs using TRIzol.

These data are also associated with another study on T cells in Graves' hyperthyroidism and ophthalmopathy.

This sample comprised peripheral blood mononuclear cells (PBMCs), obtained at new diagnosis, from a patient treated with antithyroid drugs. The receptors were gathered from a woman aged 30 to 39 with Graves disease. Donor details come from another sample of the same person, matched by shared clones.

This clonotype was counted ten times or more. The V gene is TRBV3-1, the J gene TRBJ2-7; D possibly uses TRBD1 or TRBD2 (5 bases each). Trimming pared 4 bases from V and 6 bases from J, leaving 13 bases between. In germline, CDR1 is LGHDT, CDR2 YNNKEL (reference sequence). This CDR3 has 13 residues. CDR3 DNA: TGTGCCAGCAGCCGAAGATCAGGGAGCGAGCAGTACTTC. Residues: CASSRRSGSEQYF.

The table lists this clonotype with many counts. The chain carries TRBV5-1 and TRBJ2-7, with 8 bases matching TRBD2. The length of the CDR3 is 15 residues. Germline V gives CDR1 SGHRS, CDR2 YFSETQ. V shed 0 bases, J shed 3 bases, and the junction held 5 bases outside the gene matches. CDR3 sequence reads: CASSLEAGGGYEQYF. CDR3 sequence (DNA): TGCGCCAGCAGCTTGGAGGCGGGGGGCGGCTACGAGCAGTACTTC.

This clonotype was seen ten or more times. The CDR3 region has the DNA TGTGCCAGCGGGCAAGGGACCACCACAGATACGCAGTATTTT. It encodes CASGQGTTTDTQYF. This chain uses TRBV7-9 with TRBJ2-3; the D gene could be TRBD1 or TRBD2 (5 bases each). V lost 8 bases to trimming and J lost 2 bases, with 14 bases between them. Germline CDR1 reads SEHNR; CDR2 reads FQNEAQ (reference sequence). This CDR3 spans 14 amino acids.

This clonotype occurred many times. The chain recombines TRBV20-1 with TRBJ2-7, with D unresolved. From germline, CDR1 is DFQATT and CDR2 SNEGSKA (reference sequence). The CDR3 is 11 residues long. V was shortened by 7 bases and J by 3 bases, with 10 bases between the two germline ends. CDR3: CSGRSNYEQYF. The DNA of the CDR3 is TGCAGTGGTAGGTCCAACTACGAGCAGTACTTC.

This clonotype has ten or more counts. The V call is TRBV18, the J call TRBJ1-4, with D unresolved. Germline CDR1 is KGHSH and CDR2 is LQKENI. CDR3 length: 14 amino acids. Trimming removed 6 bases from V and 0 bases from J, with 8 bases in between. CDR3 nucleotides: TGTGCCAGCTCCGGAGCCGCAACTAATGAAAAACTGTTTTTT. Protein: CASSGAATNEKLFF.

This clonotype was counted a few times. The chain couples TRBV27 to TRBJ2-7; D perhaps matches TRBD2 (5 bases). Germline assignment: CDR1 MNHEY and CDR2 SMNVEV (reference sequence). The CDR3 sequence is 14 residues long. Trimming removed 1 base from V and 7 bases from J, with 14 bases in between. The CDR3 loop reads CASSLYVGVGEQYF. Written as DNA, the CDR3 is TGTGCCAGCAGTTTATACGTCGGGGTGGGAGAGCAGTACTTC.

This clonotype has a count of ten or more. The chain links TRBV5-5 to TRBJ1-1; possibly TRBD1 for D (5 bases). Germline CDR1 and CDR2: SGHKS and YYEKEE (reference sequence). With 4 bases removed from V and 0 bases from J, the gap between germline ends came to 10 bases. The length of the CDR3 is 14 residues. CDR3 residues: CASSPGRVNTEAFF. In DNA form, the CDR3 reads TGTGCCAGCAGCCCGGGACGGGTGAACACTGAAGCTTTCTTT.

As concerns this clonotype: A far larger clone differs by one base, so this is likely a read error. Given the absence of the conserved phenylalanine or tryptophan at the CDR3 end, a read error is likely. The chain couples TRBV7-2 to TRBJ1-5; possible D gene TRBD1, 5 bases. Germline-derived CDR1 and CDR2 are SGHTA and FQGNSA. The ends were cut back, 3 bases at V and 4 bases at J, with 10 bases in the middle. This CDR3 is 14 amino acids long. CDR3 residues: CASSLLAGNQPQHL. CDR3 in DNA: TGTGCCAGCAGCTTGTTGGCAGGGAATCAGCCCCAGCATTTG.

The chain joins TRBV6-1 to TRBJ1-2; tentatively, D is TRBD1 (5 bases). The V and J ends lost 5 bases and 2 bases respectively, with 9 bases between them. Per germline, CDR1 MNHNS and CDR2 SASEGT. The CDR3 is made up of 13 amino acids. CDR3: CASSRYRNYGYTF. The CDR3 DNA is TGTGCCAGCAGTAGATACAGGAACTATGGCTACACCTTC.

This clonotype was seen ten or more times. The chain links TRBV11-2 to TRBJ2-7; 9 bases align to TRBD1. The CDR3 consists of 14 residues. The V gene's germline CDR1 is SGHAT and CDR2 FQNNGV. J was trimmed by 3 bases and V by 4 bases; bases with no gene match: 4. The CDR3 reads CASSYRDRDYEQYF. CDR3 DNA: TGTGCCAGCAGCTACCGGGACAGGGACTACGAGCAGTACTTC.

The chain has TRBV12-3 or TRBV12-4 and TRBJ2-7; no clear D. This CDR3 is 14 amino acids long. V was trimmed by 6 bases and J by 2 bases, leaving 14 bases between them. The CDR3 sequence is CASRKDASPYEQYF. The CDR3, as DNA: TGTGCCAGCAGGAAAGATGCTTCTCCCTACGAGCAGTACTTC.

This clonotype was detected many times. The chain recombines TRBV12-3 or TRBV12-4 with TRBJ1-3; TRBD1 might be the D (5 bases). Trimming stripped 7 bases from V and 0 bases from J, with 22 bases between. The CDR3 runs to 18 residues. Here the CDR3 DNA reads TGTGCCAGCAACCTACCCGGGGGGAGAGACCGCTCTGGAAACACCATATATTTT. As protein: CASNLPGGRDRSGNTIYF.

This clonotype has ten or more counts. J is TRBJ1-1 and V is TRBV20-1; D is unresolved. Germline V gives CDR1 DFQATT, CDR2 SNEGSKA (reference sequence). V shed 6 bases and J shed 1 base, with 9 bases lying between them. This CDR3 spans 12 amino acids. CDR3 bases: TGCAGTGCGTACTGGGGGAACACTGAAGCTTTCTTT. It is translated as CSAYWGNTEAFF.

For this clonotype: This likely traces to a read error, being one base from a far larger clone. V is TRBV20-1 and J is TRBJ2-1; D may correspond to TRBD1 or TRBD2 (5 bases each). The V and J ends lost 3 bases and 10 bases respectively, with 16 bases between them. This CDR3 comprises 13 residues. Per germline, CDR1 DFQATT and CDR2 SNEGSKA (reference sequence). CDR3 DNA: TGCAGTGCTAGCCCCAGGGCCGGGGACGAGCAGTTCTTC. Amino acids: CSASPRAGDEQFF.

This clonotype occurred many times. The chain carries TRBV5-1 and TRBJ2-1; 8 bases line up with TRBD1. From germline, CDR1 is SGHRS and CDR2 YFSETQ. The CDR3 spans 15 residues. With 3 bases clipped from V and 6 bases from J, the junction kept 8 bases outside the gene matches. The CDR3, as DNA: TGCGCCAGCAGCTCCCGTCGGACAGGGCGCAATGAGCAGTTCTTC. Protein: CASSSRRTGRNEQFF.